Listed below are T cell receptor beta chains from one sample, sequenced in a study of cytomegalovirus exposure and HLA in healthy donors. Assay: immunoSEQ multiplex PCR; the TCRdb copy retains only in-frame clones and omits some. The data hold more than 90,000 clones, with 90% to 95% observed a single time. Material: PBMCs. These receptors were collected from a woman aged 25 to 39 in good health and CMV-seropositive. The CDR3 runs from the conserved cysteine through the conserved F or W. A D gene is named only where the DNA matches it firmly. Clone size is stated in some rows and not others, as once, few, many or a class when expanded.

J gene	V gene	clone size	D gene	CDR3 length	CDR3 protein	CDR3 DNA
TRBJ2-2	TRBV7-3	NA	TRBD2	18	CASSPHPLAGVSTGELFF	TGTGCCAGCAGCCCCCACCCCCTAGCGGGAGTTTCCACCGGGGAGCTGTTTTTT
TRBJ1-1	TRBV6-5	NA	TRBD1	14	CASSYIRGRTEAFF	TGTGCCAGCAGTTATATTAGGGGGCGGACTGAAGCTTTCTTT
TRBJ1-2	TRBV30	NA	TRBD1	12	CAWSGQGYGYTF	TGTGCCTGGAGTGGACAGGGCTATGGCTACACCTTC
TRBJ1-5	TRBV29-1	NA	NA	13	CSVRQGDYQPQHF	TGCAGCGTGCGGCAGGGTGATTATCAGCCCCAGCATTTT
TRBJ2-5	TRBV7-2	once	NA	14	CASSLVAMGETQYF	TGTGCCAGCAGCTTGGTAGCGATGGGAGAGACCCAGTACTTC
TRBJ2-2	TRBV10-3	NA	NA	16	CAISTLIGANTGELFF	TGTGCCATCAGTACCTTGATCGGGGCGAACACCGGGGAGCTGTTTTTT
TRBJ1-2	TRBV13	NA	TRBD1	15	CASSLAAGGNYGYTF	TGTGCCAGCAGCTTAGCGGCAGGGGGCAACTATGGCTACACCTTC
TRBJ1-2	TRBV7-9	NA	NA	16	CASRENTGTPDNGYTF	TGTGCCAGCAGGGAAAATACCGGGACTCCGGACAATGGCTACACCTTC
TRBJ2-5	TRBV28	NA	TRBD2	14	CASSRLAVQETQYF	TGTGCCAGCAGCCGACTAGCGGTTCAAGAGACCCAGTACTTC
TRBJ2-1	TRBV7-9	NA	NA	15	CASSLAGVYYNEQFF	TGTGCCAGCAGCTTAGCGGGAGTGTACTACAATGAGCAGTTCTTC
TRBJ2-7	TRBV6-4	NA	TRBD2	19	CASSEYSSGITSSSYEQYF	TGTGCCAGCAGTGAGTACTCTAGCGGGATTACTTCTAGCTCCTACGAGCAGTACTTC
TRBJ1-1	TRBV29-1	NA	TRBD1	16	CSGQGGQEEGGTEAFF	TGCAGCGGACAGGGAGGTCAGGAAGAGGGGGGCACTGAAGCTTTCTTT
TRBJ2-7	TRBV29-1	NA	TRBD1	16	CSVWGTATNSSYEQYF	TGCAGCGTGTGGGGGACAGCGACCAATAGCTCCTACGAGCAGTACTTC
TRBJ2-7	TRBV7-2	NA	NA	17	CASSLGPAQGGRNEQYF	TGTGCCAGCAGCTTAGGCCCCGCTCAAGGGGGTAGGAACGAGCAGTACTTC
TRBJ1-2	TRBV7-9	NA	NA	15	CASSQVQGINYGYTF	TGTGCCAGCAGCCAGGTACAGGGAATCAACTATGGCTACACCTTC
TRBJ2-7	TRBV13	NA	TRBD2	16	CASSFISREVAYEQYF	TGTGCCAGCAGCTTCATATCCCGGGAGGTTGCCTACGAGCAGTACTTC
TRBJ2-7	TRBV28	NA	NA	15	CASSPGGQEQLEQYF	TGTGCCAGCAGCCCGGGGGGACAGGAGCAGTTAGAGCAGTACTTC
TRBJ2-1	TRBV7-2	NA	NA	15	CASSSTGRSFNEQFF	TGTGCCAGCAGCTCGACAGGGAGGTCGTTCAATGAGCAGTTCTTC
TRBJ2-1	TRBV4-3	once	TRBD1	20	CASSQYRDREGVGFNNEQFF	TGCGCCAGCAGCCAGTACCGGGACAGGGAGGGAGTGGGTTTCAACAATGAGCAGTTCTTC
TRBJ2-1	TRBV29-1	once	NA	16	CSVEAPVAFTGNEQFF	TGCAGCGTTGAAGCCCCCGTAGCTTTTACGGGAAATGAGCAGTTCTTC
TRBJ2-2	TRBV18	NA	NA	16	CASSPRQDVIGGELFF	TGTGCCAGCTCACCCCGACAGGATGTGATCGGCGGGGAGCTGTTTTTT
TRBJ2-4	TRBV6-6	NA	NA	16	CASSYSGGAAKNIQYF	TGTGCCAGCAGTTACTCGGGGGGTGCGGCCAAAAACATTCAGTACTTC
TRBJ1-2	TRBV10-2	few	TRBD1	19	CASSESTGGPIGFGYGYTF	TGCGCCAGCAGTGAGTCCACAGGGGGCCCTATTGGTTTTGGCTATGGCTACACCTTC
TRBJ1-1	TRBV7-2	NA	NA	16	CASSPRVGALGTEAFF	TGTGCCAGCAGCCCTCGCGTAGGGGCTTTGGGCACTGAAGCTTTCTTT
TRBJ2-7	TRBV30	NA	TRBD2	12	CAWRAGAYEQYF	TGTGCCTGGCGGGCGGGGGCCTACGAGCAGTACTTC
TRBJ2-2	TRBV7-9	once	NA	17	CASSLVGVHSHTGELFF	TGTGCCAGCAGCTTAGTAGGGGTCCATTCTCACACCGGGGAGCTGTTTTTT
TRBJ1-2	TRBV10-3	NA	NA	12	CAISAGEYGYTF	TGTGCCATCAGTGCTGGGGAGTATGGCTACACCTTC
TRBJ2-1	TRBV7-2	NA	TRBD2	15	CASSLGGLAYNEQFF	TGTGCCAGCAGCTTAGGTGGACTAGCTTACAATGAGCAGTTCTTC
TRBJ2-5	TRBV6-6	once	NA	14	CASSYPGNRETQYF	TGTGCCAGCAGTTACCCGGGGAATAGGGAGACCCAGTACTTC
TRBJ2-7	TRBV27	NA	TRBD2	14	CASSGLAGLYEQYF	TGTGCCAGCAGCGGACTAGCGGGCCTCTACGAGCAGTACTTC
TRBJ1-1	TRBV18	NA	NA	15	CASSPRGRADTEAFF	TGTGCCAGCTCACCACGGGGCAGGGCGGACACTGAAGCTTTCTTT
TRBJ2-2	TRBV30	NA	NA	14	CAWRSTGNTGELFF	TGTGCCTGGAGATCGACGGGGAACACCGGGGAGCTGTTTTTT
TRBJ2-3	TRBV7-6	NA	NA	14	CASSSSPGTDTQYF	TGTGCCAGCAGCTCCTCCCCCGGCACAGATACGCAGTATTTT
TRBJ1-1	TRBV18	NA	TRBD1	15	CASSPPGQMNTEAFF	TGTGCCAGCTCACCGCCGGGACAGATGAACACTGAAGCTTTCTTT
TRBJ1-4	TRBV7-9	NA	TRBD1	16	CASSFEQGQGNEKLFF	TGTGCCAGCAGCTTTGAACAGGGACAGGGGAACGAAAAACTGTTTTTT
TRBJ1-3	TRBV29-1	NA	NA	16	CSVEDPGRPSGNTIYF	TGCAGCGTTGAAGATCCCGGCAGGCCCTCTGGAAACACCATATATTTT
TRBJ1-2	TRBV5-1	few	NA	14	CASSLAGGEYGYTF	TGCGCCAGCAGCTTGGCCGGGGGGGAATATGGCTACACCTTC
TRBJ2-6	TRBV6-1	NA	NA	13	CASRESGANVLTF	TGTGCCAGCAGGGAGTCTGGGGCCAACGTCCTGACTTTC
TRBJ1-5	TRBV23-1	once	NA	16	CASSHGTPFSNQPQHF	TGCGCCAGCAGTCACGGGACTCCCTTTAGCAATCAGCCCCAGCATTTT
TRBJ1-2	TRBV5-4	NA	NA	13	CASRRGGSYGYTF	TGTGCCAGCCGGCGTGGAGGGTCCTATGGCTACACCTTC
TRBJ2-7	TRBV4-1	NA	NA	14	CASSQVEGEYEQYF	TGCGCCAGCAGCCAAGTTGAGGGGGAGTACGAGCAGTACTTC
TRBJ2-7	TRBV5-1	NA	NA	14	CASSSDFRSYEQYF	TGCGCCAGCAGCTCAGACTTTAGAAGCTACGAGCAGTACTTC
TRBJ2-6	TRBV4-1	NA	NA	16	CASSHRQSSGANVLTF	TGCGCCAGCAGCCACAGACAGAGCTCTGGGGCCAACGTCCTGACTTTC
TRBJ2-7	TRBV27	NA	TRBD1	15	CASSLSRDRVTEQYF	TGTGCCAGCAGTTTATCTCGGGACAGGGTGACCGAGCAGTACTTC
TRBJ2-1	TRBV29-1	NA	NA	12	CSVAGATNEQFF	TGCAGCGTTGCGGGAGCGACTAATGAGCAGTTCTTC